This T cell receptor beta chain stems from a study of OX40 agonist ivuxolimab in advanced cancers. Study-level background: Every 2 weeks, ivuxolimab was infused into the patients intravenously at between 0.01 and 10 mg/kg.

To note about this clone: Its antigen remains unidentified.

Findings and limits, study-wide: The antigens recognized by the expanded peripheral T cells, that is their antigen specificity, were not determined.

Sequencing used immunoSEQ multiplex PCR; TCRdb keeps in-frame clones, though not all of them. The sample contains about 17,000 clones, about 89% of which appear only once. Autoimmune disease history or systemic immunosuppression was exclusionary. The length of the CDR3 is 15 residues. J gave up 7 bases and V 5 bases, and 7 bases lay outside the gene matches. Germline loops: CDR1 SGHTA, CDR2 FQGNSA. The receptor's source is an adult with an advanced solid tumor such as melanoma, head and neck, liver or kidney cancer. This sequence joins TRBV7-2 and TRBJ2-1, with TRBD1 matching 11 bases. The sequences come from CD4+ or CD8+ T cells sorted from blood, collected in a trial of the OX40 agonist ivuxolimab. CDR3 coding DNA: TGTGCCAGCAGCCATGGGACAGGGGGACGGAATGAGCAGTTCTTC. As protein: CASSHGTGGRNEQFF.